What follows are 10 T cell receptor beta chains derived from one specimen sequenced in a study of cytomegalovirus exposure and HLA in healthy donors. PCR primers comprised 60 Vbeta and 13 Jbeta primers. Sequenced by immunoSEQ multiplex PCR; TCRdb stores in-frame clones only, minus some. Of 180,000 or so clones listed, 80% to 90% are singletons. Material for sequencing was PBMCs. The receptor source for this set is a young man in good health and CMV-seropositive.

The CDR3 sequence: CASRAQGGEKLFF. The DNA for the CDR3 is TGTGCCAGCAGGGCCCAGGGAGGTGAAAAACTGTTTTTT. The chain uses TRBV6-5 and TRBJ1-4, with a weak D call TRBD1 (5 bases). The CDR3 runs 13 residues. Germline V CDR1 and CDR2: MNHEY, SVGAGI. V shed 6 bases and J shed 7 bases, with 12 bases lying between them.

The chain employs TRBV9 and TRBJ2-6; unclear D gene. Germline values: CDR1 SGDLS, CDR2 YYNGEE. The CDR3 is 15 residues long. Trimming removed 2 bases from V and 0 bases from J, with 6 bases in between. CDR3 DNA sequence: TGTGCCAGCAGCGTTACAGACTCTGGGGCCAACGTCCTGACTTTC. Amino acid sequence: CASSVTDSGANVLTF.

This clone was seen a single time. The chain is built from TRBV5-4 and TRBJ2-1; TRBD2 might be the D (5 bases). The germline CDR1 and CDR2 sequences are SGHNT and YYREEE (reference sequence). V lost 10 bases and J 6 bases, leaving 14 bases between the germline ends. The CDR3 has 12 amino acids. In nucleotides, the CDR3 is TGTGCCGCAAGTAGCGTGATCAATGAGCAGTTCTTC. Translating gives CAASSVINEQFF.

This chain links TRBV5-4 with TRBJ1-2; 10 positions agree with TRBD1. J gave up 8 bases and V 4 bases, and 11 bases lay outside the gene matches. This CDR3 comprises 15 residues. Germline V gives CDR1 SGHNT, CDR2 YYREEE (reference sequence). CDR3 sequence reads: CASSITGTGARGYTF. CDR3 coding DNA: TGTGCCAGCAGCATAACCGGGACAGGGGCTCGAGGCTACACCTTC.

V is TRBV27 and J is TRBJ2-7, with D maybe TRBD1 (5 bases). The CDR3 spans 14 residues. CDR1 and CDR2 from the germline V gene are MNHEY and SMNVEV (reference sequence). The V gene lost 6 bases and the J gene lost 2 bases, with 14 bases spanning the gap. CDR3 protein: CASSPRQFPYEQYF. CDR3 sequence (DNA): TGTGCCAGCAGCCCTCGACAGTTCCCCTACGAGCAGTACTTC.

This chain connects TRBV27 to TRBJ2-1; D might be TRBD2 (7 bases). The germline CDR1 and CDR2 sequences are MNHEY and SMNVEV (reference sequence). The V gene lost 4 bases and the J gene lost 8 bases, with 18 bases spanning the gap. The CDR3 runs to 15 residues. CDR3 nucleotides: TGTGCCAGCAGTTGGGGCGGGGGCCCCCCCGATGAGCAGTTCTTC. Its translation: CASSWGGGPPDEQFF.

This chain uses TRBV27 with TRBJ1-4; maybe TRBD1 (6 bases). Trimming stripped 3 bases from V and 4 bases from J, with 9 bases between. Per germline, CDR1 MNHEY and CDR2 SMNVEV (reference sequence). The CDR3 is 14 amino acids. CDR3 in amino acids: CASSFGQLNEKLFF. CDR3 coding DNA: TGTGCCAGCAGTTTCGGACAGCTTAATGAAAAACTGTTTTTT.

CDR3 DNA sequence: TGTGCCAGCAGCGCGACGCAGGGTCGAGGCTCACCCCTCCACTTT. It encodes CASSATQGRGSPLHF. The chain has TRBV14 and TRBJ1-6, with D perhaps TRBD1 (5 bases). Trimming stripped 5 bases from V and 10 bases from J, with 18 bases between. The germline V gene has CDR1 SGHDN and CDR2 FVKESK. This CDR3 contains 15 residues.

The chain carries TRBV2 and TRBJ2-3; D may be TRBD1 (6 bases). The CDR3 is 15 amino acids. Trimming left V 5 bases short and J 0 bases short, with 12 bases between. CDR1 is SNHLY and CDR2 is FYNNEI in the germline V gene. The CDR3 DNA is TGTGCCAGCAGTAGGTCAGGGGATAGCACAGATACGCAGTATTTT. Its protein is CASSRSGDSTDTQYF.

The genes are TRBV2 and TRBJ2-5, with D uncertain. This CDR3 comprises 13 residues. Deletions cut 4 bases from V and 1 base from J, with 7 bases between. The germline gives CDR1 SNHLY, CDR2 FYNNEI. CDR3 DNA: TGTGCCAGCAGTGTCGGTTTCCAAGAGACCCAGTACTTC. As protein: CASSVGFQETQYF.